What follows are 4 T cell receptor beta chains derived from one specimen sequenced in a study of shared clonotypes between healthy human individuals. Using immunoSEQ multiplex PCR, the repertoire was profiled, and TCRdb retains in-frame clones only, with some absent. The repertoire includes about 2.4 million clones, over 85% of them detected once, and about 0.34% sits in the top ten. The sequenced sample was naive CD4+ T cells from PBMCs. Noted subset: CD45RA+ positively selected. The source is a young man in good health. Some clones in this sample may be carry-over from other donors' samples.

The chain has TRBV6-5 and TRBJ2-5, with 8 bases aligning to TRBD2. V lost 2 bases, J lost 11 bases, and 10 bases stayed unmatched. The CDR3 runs to 14 residues. In germline, CDR1 is MNHEY, CDR2 SVGAGI. CDR3 region: CASSYEAGAGEQYF. CDR3 nucleotide sequence: TGTGCCAGCAGTTACGAAGCGGGAGCGGGAGAGCAGTACTTC.

J is TRBJ2-5 and V is TRBV15; a possible D gene is TRBD2 (5 bases). CDR3 length equals 14 residues. With 0 bases removed from V and 7 bases from J, the gap between germline ends came to 12 bases. CDR1 LNHNV and CDR2 YYDKDF come from the germline V gene (reference sequence). CDR3 loop: CATSRDLTRGTQYF. Written as DNA, the CDR3 is TGTGCCACCAGCAGAGATTTAACACGGGGGACCCAGTACTTC.

The J gene is TRBJ2-3, the V gene TRBV6-1, with D perhaps being TRBD1 or TRBD2 (6 bases each). Germline V CDR1 and CDR2: MNHNS, SASEGT. CDR3 size: 15 residues. Trimming pared 7 bases from V and 6 bases from J, leaving 20 bases between. CDR3 DNA: TGTGCCAGCAAGAGAGTCAGGGGAGGTCCGGATACGCAGTATTTT. Translating it yields CASKRVRGGPDTQYF.

The rearrangement joins TRBV21-1 to TRBJ2-3; TRBD1 reflects the table's D call only, with no check against the DNA. TRBV21-1 is designated a pseudogene. The CDR3 sequence is 15 residues long. The CDR3 sequence: CASSLQGFYTDTQYF. CDR3 DNA sequence: TGTGCCAGCAGCTTACAGGGATTCTACACAGATACGCAGTATTTT.